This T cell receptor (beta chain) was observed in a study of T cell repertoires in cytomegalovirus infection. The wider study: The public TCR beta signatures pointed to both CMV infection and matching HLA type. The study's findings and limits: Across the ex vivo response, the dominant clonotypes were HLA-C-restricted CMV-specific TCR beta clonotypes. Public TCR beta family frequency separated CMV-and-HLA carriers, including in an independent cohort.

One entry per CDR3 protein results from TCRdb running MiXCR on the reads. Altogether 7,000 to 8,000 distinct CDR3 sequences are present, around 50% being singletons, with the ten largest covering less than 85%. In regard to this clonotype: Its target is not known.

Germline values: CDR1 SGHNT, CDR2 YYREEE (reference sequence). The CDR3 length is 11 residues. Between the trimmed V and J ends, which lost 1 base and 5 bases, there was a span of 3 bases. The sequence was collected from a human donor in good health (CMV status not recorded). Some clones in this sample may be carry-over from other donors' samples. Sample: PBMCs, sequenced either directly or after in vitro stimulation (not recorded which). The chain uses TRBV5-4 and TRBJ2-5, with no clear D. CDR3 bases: TGTGCCAGCAGCTTGTCGGAGACCCAGTACTTC. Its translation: CASSLSETQYF.